These 21 T cell receptor beta chains share one sample of origin, sequenced in a study of blood T cell repertoires in COVID-19. The method was immunoSEQ multiplex PCR; TCRdb's version includes in-frame clones alone and lacks a portion of them. This table has 320,000 or so clones, 89% appearing once. Sequenced input: PBMCs or T cells enriched from blood (not recorded which). These receptors originate from a man aged 55-75 years who had recovered from COVID-19.

The chain is built from TRBV29-1 and TRBJ1-2; the match to TRBD1 covers 10 bases. The CDR3 extends over 13 amino acids. Germline loops: CDR1 SQVTM, CDR2 ANQGSEA. V was pared by 7 bases and J by 5 bases, with 7 bases of the junction left unmatched. DNA for the CDR3: TGCAGCGGTGGCGGGACAGGGGATTATGGCTACACCTTC. It codes for CSGGGTGDYGYTF.

The chain links TRBV28 to TRBJ1-2; a possible D gene is TRBD1 (5 bases). The CDR3 contains 10 residues. The germline V and J ends were trimmed by 4 bases and 8 bases, with 5 bases remaining between them. CDR1 and CDR2 from the germline V gene are MDHEN and SYDVKM. The CDR3 region is CASSSGGYTF. The CDR3 nucleotides are TGTGCCAGCAGTTCAGGGGGCTACACCTTC.

This clone appeared a single time. The V call is TRBV29-1, the J call TRBJ2-1; 9 bases agree with TRBD1. With V trimmed by 2 bases and J by 1 base, 6 bases remained unmatched. The CDR3 is made up of 16 amino acids. Germline lookup yields CDR1 SQVTM and CDR2 ANQGSEA. The CDR3 protein is CSVETGTGSSYNEQFF. The CDR3 DNA reads as TGCAGCGTTGAAACCGGGACAGGGTCATCCTACAATGAGCAGTTCTTC.

The CDR3 DNA reads as TGTGCCAGCAGCGCCCAGGAGGGCACCTACAATGAGCAGTTCTTC. This encodes CASSAQEGTYNEQFF. The rearrangement links TRBV9 to TRBJ2-1; tentatively, D is TRBD2 (6 bases). Trimming took 3 bases from V and 2 from J, leaving 12 bases between them. The CDR3 has 15 residues. Germline CDR1 and CDR2: SGDLS and YYNGEE.

This chain joins TRBV12-3 or TRBV12-4 and TRBJ1-2; D is uncertain. The CDR3 contains 13 residues. The germline V and J ends were trimmed by 3 bases and 8 bases, with 13 bases remaining between them. The CDR3 DNA sequence: TGTGCCAGCAGTTTTTACCAGTCCTCGGGCTACACCTTC. Translated, it gives CASSFYQSSGYTF.

This clone showed up just a few times. The CDR3 region has the DNA TGTGCCAGCGAAACAGGGGGGATGGTGGTCACCGGGGAGCTGTTTTTT. Amino acids: CASETGGMVVTGELFF. The chain links TRBV19 to TRBJ2-2, with 8 positions matching TRBD1. CDR1 is LNHDA, CDR2 SQIVND, per germline (reference sequence). The CDR3 length is 16 residues. Germline trimming cut 9 bases from V and 4 bases from J; bases unmatched to any gene: 13.

The gene calls are TRBV5-4 and TRBJ2-1; 9 bases align to TRBD1. The CDR3 totals 15 residues. Germline assignment: CDR1 SGHNT and CDR2 YYREEE (reference sequence). J lost 2 bases, V lost 4 bases, and 4 bases had no gene match. CDR3 in amino acids: CASSAGQGTYNEQFF. CDR3 bases: TGTGCCAGCAGCGCCGGACAGGGGACCTACAATGAGCAGTTCTTC.

The V call is TRBV28, the J call TRBJ2-7, with 13 bases that match TRBD2. The J segment lost 3 bases and the V segment lost 3 bases, leaving 2 bases of the junction unmatched. The germline V gene has CDR1 MDHEN and CDR2 SYDVKM. This CDR3 spans 15 amino acids. The CDR3 sequence is CASSLTSGRFYEQYF. The CDR3 bases are TGTGCCAGCAGTTTGACTAGCGGGAGGTTCTACGAGCAGTACTTC.

This clone occurred once. This chain uses TRBV5-5 with TRBJ2-1; no definite D call. V lost 4 bases, J lost 8 bases, and 22 bases lay in between. The V gene's germline CDR1 is SGHKS and CDR2 YYEKEE (reference sequence). This CDR3 region has 16 residues. The CDR3: CASSVHSIASTDEQFF. In nucleotides, the CDR3 is TGTGCCAGCAGCGTCCACTCGATTGCGTCTACAGATGAGCAGTTCTTC.

The chain recombines TRBV28 with TRBJ2-7; D is uncertain. The CDR3 covers 12 residues. From germline, CDR1 is MDHEN and CDR2 SYDVKM. The V end lost 4 bases, the J end lost 4 bases, and 8 bases lay between the germline ends. The CDR3 nucleotides read TGTGCCAGCAGTTCCCCCCTGTACGAGCAGTACTTC. Amino acids: CASSSPLYEQYF.

The rearrangement joins TRBV15 to TRBJ1-2; D not certain. The V gene's germline CDR1 is LNHNV and CDR2 YYDKDF (reference sequence). The V end was cut by 0 bases, the J end by 0 bases, with 5 bases between. The CDR3 loop spans 14 amino acids. As DNA, the CDR3 is TGTGCCACCAGCAGAGATATAACTAACTATGGCTACACCTTC. Protein sequence: CATSRDITNYGYTF.

A note on this clone: Compared with germline, one end of the junction differs, possibly owing to a read error. The rearrangement joins TRBV28 to TRBJ2-7, with 8 bases that match TRBD2. CDR1 MDHEN and CDR2 SYDVKM come from the germline V gene. The CDR3 runs 15 residues. The CDR3 protein is CASSFPASGSFEQYF. CDR3 bases: TGTGCCAGCAGTTTCCCAGCTAGCGGGTCCTTCGAGCAGTACTTC.

The chain couples TRBV3-1 (or the pseudogene TRBV3-2) to TRBJ2-1; possible D gene TRBD1, 6 bases. Trimming took off 4 bases at V and 5 bases at J, with 12 bases between the two ends. Looked up from germline, CDR1 is LGHDT and CDR2 is YNNKEL (reference sequence). This CDR3 is 14 amino acids long. Here the CDR3 DNA reads TGTGCCAGCAGCCTCTCCCACAGGGACAATGAGCAGTTCTTC. Translation: CASSLSHRDNEQFF.

The J gene is TRBJ2-1, the V gene TRBV5-4; no firm D call. The V gene's germline CDR1 is SGHNT and CDR2 YYREEE (reference sequence). The CDR3 totals 15 residues. V shed 2 bases and J shed 5 bases, with 14 bases lying between them. The CDR3 protein is CASSLDSTSNNEQFF. The DNA for the CDR3 is TGTGCCAGCAGCTTAGACTCTACAAGTAACAATGAGCAGTTCTTC.

The chain recombines TRBV18 with TRBJ2-2, with 11 bases identical to TRBD2. The CDR3 spans 17 residues. Germline V lookup: CDR1 KGHSH, CDR2 LQKENI. With 4 bases clipped from V and 4 bases from J, the junction kept 8 bases outside the gene matches. The CDR3 loop is CASSRLAGNAGTGELFF. CDR3 bases: TGTGCCAGCTCACGACTAGCGGGGAACGCCGGCACCGGGGAGCTGTTTTTT.

This chain connects TRBV5-1 to TRBJ2-7; the D gene is possibly TRBD1 (6 bases). The CDR3 spans 15 residues. Germline loops: CDR1 SGHRS, CDR2 YFSETQ. Trimming took 1 base from V and 3 from J, leaving 14 bases between them. CDR3 nucleotide sequence: TGCGCCAGCAGCTTGACAGGGTCTGAATTCTACGAGCAGTACTTC. It encodes CASSLTGSEFYEQYF. Full variable domain (outside the CDR3, taken from reference TRBV5-1 and TRBJ2-7): KAGVTQTPRYLIKTRGQQVTLSCSPISGHRSVSWYQQTPGQGLQFLFEYFSETQRNKGNFPGRFSGRQFSNSRSEMNVSTLELGDSALYLCASSLTGSEFYEQYFGPGTRLTVT.

The V call is TRBV6-5, the J call TRBJ1-1, with D maybe TRBD1 (6 bases). Germline lookup yields CDR1 MNHEY and CDR2 SVGAGI. Between the trimmed V and J ends, which lost 6 bases and 4 bases, there was a span of 15 bases. The CDR3 is 14 amino acids. DNA for the CDR3: TGTGCCAGCAGCCTGGACAGAAGGGTCACTGAAGCTTTCTTT. Translated: CASSLDRRVTEAFF.

The chain recombines TRBV2 with TRBJ2-3; 7 bases map to TRBD2. This CDR3 is 14 amino acids long. V shed 5 bases and J 5 bases; nucleotides not matched to a gene: 7. Germline CDR1 is SNHLY and CDR2 is FYNNEI. The CDR3 protein is CASSSAGVGDTQYF. The CDR3 DNA sequence: TGTGCCAGCAGTTCTGCGGGAGTTGGAGATACGCAGTATTTT.

The CDR3 nucleotides are TGTGCCAGCAGCCAAGAGGGGGGGGACTTCTTGAACACCGGGGAGCTGTTTTTT. Protein sequence: CASSQEGGDFLNTGELFF. The chain joins TRBV3-1 (or the pseudogene TRBV3-2) to TRBJ2-2; 7 bases match TRBD2. Germline loops: CDR1 LGHDT, CDR2 YNNKEL (reference sequence). V was pared by 0 bases and J by 1 base, with 8 bases of the junction left unmatched. This CDR3 region has 18 residues.

The chain links TRBV28 to TRBJ1-5; D unclear. Per the germline V gene, CDR1 is MDHEN and CDR2 is SYDVKM. The CDR3 has 15 residues. V lost 3 bases and J lost 1, with 10 bases in between. CDR3 sequence reads: CASSFRGTSNQPQHF. In DNA form, the CDR3 reads TGTGCCAGCAGTTTTCGTGGCACAAGCAATCAGCCCCAGCATTTT.

The rearrangement uses TRBV28 and TRBJ2-1, with TRBD2 matching 8 bases. The CDR3 spans 16 residues. CDR1 MDHEN and CDR2 SYDVKM come from the germline V gene. Losses at the gene ends were 7 bases for V and 0 bases for J; bases not matched to a gene: 8. The CDR3 DNA sequence: TGTGCCAGCAATTCCCCCGGGGGGGGCTCCTACAATGAGCAGTTCTTC. Its translation: CASNSPGGGSYNEQFF.